A single sample is the source of the 29 T cell receptor beta chains below, sequenced in a study of blood T cells in healthy people across ages. Alongside a J-beta primer mix, a sample-barcoded 5' primer served in a second PCR lasting about 7 to 11 cycles. TCRdb itself ran the 5' RACE reads through MiXCR, one entry per CDR3 protein. The data contain approximately 880,000 distinct CDR3 sequences, around 46% of them singletons. Sequenced: blood. The receptors shown here come from a man aged 30-40 years in good health.

This sequence joins TRBV9 and TRBJ2-5; D unresolved. The CDR3 is made up of 14 amino acids. V shed 2 bases and J shed 5 bases, with 13 bases lying between them. The germline V gene has CDR1 SGDLS and CDR2 YYNGEE. CDR3 region: CASSVSPGQETQYF. In DNA, the CDR3 is TGTGCCAGCAGCGTCAGTCCGGGCCAGGAGACCCAGTACTTC.

J is TRBJ2-1 and V is TRBV29-1; TRBD2 aligns across 10 bases. Per the germline V gene, CDR1 is SQVTM and CDR2 is ANQGSEA. V was clipped by 2 bases and J by 3 bases; unmatched bases: 4. The CDR3 covers 15 residues. CDR3 loop: CSVESGLAIYNEQFF. CDR3 nucleotides: TGCAGCGTTGAATCGGGACTAGCGATCTACAATGAGCAGTTCTTC.

V and J are TRBV7-2 and TRBJ2-5, with 12 bases identical to TRBD1. The DNA end lines up better with TRBJ2-7; the J call may be wrong. This CDR3 has 17 residues. CDR1 and CDR2 (germline): SGHTA, FQGNSA. The CDR3 DNA reads TGTGCCAGCAGCCCTACCCCGGGACAGGGGGCCTTCTACGAGCAGTACTTC. It translates to CASSPTPGQGAFYEQYF.

In this sample, this clonotype turned up a few times. J is TRBJ1-2 and V is TRBV27, with TRBD1 as a possible D gene (5 bases). Germline loops: CDR1 MNHEY, CDR2 SMNVEV (reference sequence). The V and J ends lost 3 bases and 8 bases respectively, with 16 bases between them. There are 14 residues in the CDR3. The CDR3 reads CASSLTGTQGGYTF. CDR3 in DNA: TGTGCCAGCAGTTTGACCGGGACTCAGGGAGGCTACACCTTC.

The genes are TRBV9 and TRBJ2-7; no reliable D call. CDR3 length: 14 residues. Deletions cut 0 bases from V and 5 bases from J, with 12 bases between. The germline CDR1 and CDR2 sequences are SGDLS and YYNGEE. In DNA, the CDR3 is TGTGCCAGCAGCGTAGAGATGGGCGCGGACGAGCAGTACTTC. Its translation: CASSVEMGADEQYF.

The J gene is TRBJ2-3, the V gene TRBV20-1; the match to TRBD2 covers 9 bases. V lost 6 bases and J lost 5; bases outside the gene matches: 9. This CDR3 has 14 residues. CDR1 is DFQATT, CDR2 SNEGSKA, per germline (reference sequence). CDR3 amino acids: CSAADSGGLDTQYF. CDR3 in DNA: TGCAGTGCGGCCGATAGCGGGGGCCTAGATACGCAGTATTTT.

This chain uses TRBV25-1 with TRBJ2-1; D is uncertain. V lost 1 base, J lost 1 base, and 5 bases lay in between. CDR1 is MGHDK and CDR2 is SYGVNS in the germline V gene. This CDR3 comprises 14 residues. CDR3 in DNA: TGTGCCAGCAGTGAATCCCTTTCCTACAATGAGCAGTTCTTC. This translates into CASSESLSYNEQFF.

This clonotype was seen repeatedly, ten times or more. This sequence joins TRBV27 and TRBJ2-7; D may be TRBD1 (5 bases). The CDR3 length is 14 residues. The germline CDR1 and CDR2 sequences are MNHEY and SMNVEV (reference sequence). V was trimmed by 4 bases and J by 0 bases, leaving 10 bases between them. CDR3 protein: CASSSDISSYEQYF. The CDR3, as DNA: TGTGCCAGCAGTTCGGACATCAGCTCCTACGAGCAGTACTTC.

V is TRBV19 and J is TRBJ2-2, with TRBD1 identical over 8 bases. CDR3 size: 15 residues. V shed 3 bases, J shed 1 base, and the junction held 1 base outside the gene matches. Germline assignment: CDR1 LNHDA and CDR2 SQIVND (reference sequence). The CDR3 DNA reads as TGTGCCAGTAGTATGGGACAGGTGAACACCGGGGAGCTGTTTTTT. It encodes CASSMGQVNTGELFF.

CDR3 sequence: CASSLIAASSYEQYF. CDR3 DNA sequence: TGTGCCAGCAGCCTCATAGCGGCTAGCTCCTACGAGCAGTACTTC. The chain employs TRBV7-2 and TRBJ2-7; TRBD2 is a possible D gene (6 bases). Between the trimmed V and J ends, which lost 5 bases and 0 bases, there was a span of 14 bases. The length of the CDR3 is 15 residues. The germline V gene has CDR1 SGHTA and CDR2 FQGNSA. The entire variable domain, with the rest obtained from reference TRBV7-2 and TRBJ2-7, is as follows: GAGVSQSPSNKVTEKGKDVELRCDPISGHTALYWYRQSLGQGLEFLIYFQGNSAPDKSGLPSDRFSAERTGGSVSTLTIQRTQQEDSAVYLCASSLIAASSYEQYFGPGTRLTVT.

V gene TRBV7-2 combines with J gene TRBJ2-3; 11 bases agree with TRBD2. CDR1 and CDR2 from the germline V gene are SGHTA and FQGNSA. V dropped 1 base and J dropped 6; count of bases not matched to a gene: 9. The length of the CDR3 is 17 residues. CDR3 sequence reads: CASSLVAGGPRSDTQYF. The CDR3 region has the DNA TGTGCCAGCAGCTTAGTAGCGGGAGGGCCCCGGAGCGATACGCAGTATTTT.

J is TRBJ2-1 and V is TRBV5-1; perhaps TRBD1 as D (5 bases). CDR3 length equals 16 residues. The V gene's germline CDR1 is SGHRS and CDR2 YFSETQ. Trimming took off 4 bases at V and 5 bases at J, with 19 bases between the two ends. DNA for the CDR3: TGCGCCAGCAGCCAGATGACAGTTGAGGCGAACAATGAGCAGTTCTTC. Translation: CASSQMTVEANNEQFF.

The chain joins TRBV5-1 to TRBJ2-5, with TRBD2 matching 13 bases. Trimming at V came to 4 bases and at J to 3 bases, leaving 6 bases not matched to a gene. Germline CDR1 SGHRS, CDR2 YFSETQ. CDR3 length: 16 amino acids. CDR3 region: CASSGGTSGAEETQYF. CDR3 bases: TGCGCCAGCAGCGGGGGGACTAGCGGGGCGGAAGAGACCCAGTACTTC.

V gene TRBV5-6 combines with J gene TRBJ2-3; D is undetermined. The V end lost 3 bases, the J end lost 0 bases, and 11 bases lay between the germline ends. The CDR3 has 15 amino acids. The germline V gene encodes CDR1 SGHDT and CDR2 YYEEEE. DNA of the CDR3: TGTGCCAGCAGCTACGGACCCTCTAGCACAGATACGCAGTATTTT. It specifies CASSYGPSSTDTQYF.

As regards this clonotype: A clone one base away is much larger, so this may be a read error. The chain couples TRBV14 to TRBJ1-3; the D is unclear. Germline CDR1 SGHDN, CDR2 FVKESK. The CDR3 has 14 residues. CDR3 amino acids: CASSQDSSGNAIYF. The CDR3 DNA is TGTGCCAGCAGCCAAGACAGCTCTGGAAACGCCATATATTTT.

A word on this clonotype: The junction and the germline gene differ at one end; a read error may be behind it. This chain joins TRBV4-3 and TRBJ2-3; a possible D gene is TRBD2 (6 bases). CDR3 length: 15 amino acids. Germline CDR1 reads LGHNA; CDR2 reads YSLEER. For the CDR3, the DNA is TGCGCCAGTAGCCGCGGACTAATGAGCGCAGATACGCAGTATTTT. Translated, it gives CASSRGLMSADTQYF.

The chain joins TRBV25-1 to TRBJ1-4; D not certain. CDR1 and CDR2 from the germline V gene are MGHDK and SYGVNS. V lost 3 bases and J lost 0, with 8 bases in between. CDR3 size: 15 residues. The CDR3 nucleotides are TGTGCCAGCAGTGATGCTACAGCAACTAATGAAAAACTGTTTTTT. Amino acids: CASSDATATNEKLFF.

This chain joins TRBV18 and TRBJ2-4, with D possibly being TRBD2 (7 bases). The CDR3 contains 13 residues. Trimming stripped 5 bases from V and 9 bases from J, with 14 bases between. CDR1 KGHSH and CDR2 LQKENI come from the germline V gene. The CDR3 protein is CASSTGPGGIQYF. The CDR3 coding sequence is TGTGCCAGCTCAACAGGGCCGGGGGGCATTCAGTACTTC.

Details on this clonotype: At one of its ends the junction is not consistent with the germline gene, which may arise from a read error. This sequence joins TRBV11-3 and TRBJ2-1; 11 bases agree with TRBD1. CDR1 and CDR2 (germline): SGHNT, YENEEA. This CDR3 contains 17 residues. The CDR3 DNA is TGTGCCAGCAGCTTAGATCCGGACAGGGGGCCTTACAATGAGCACTTCTTC. Encoded protein: CASSLDPDRGPYNEHFF.

This chain joins TRBV3-1 and TRBJ1-2, with 7 positions matching TRBD1. The CDR3 extends over 15 amino acids. V trimming: 1 base; J trimming: 1 base; junction bases outside the gene matches: 3. CDR1 is LGHDT and CDR2 is YNNKEL in the germline V gene (reference sequence). The CDR3, as DNA: TGTGCCAGCAGCCAAGTCTACAGGGGTAACTATGGCTACACCTTC. Protein sequence: CASSQVYRGNYGYTF.

This clonotype showed up just a few times. V is TRBV27 and J is TRBJ2-1; D uncertain. The V and J ends lost 4 bases and 7 bases respectively, with 11 bases between them. In germline, CDR1 is MNHEY, CDR2 SMNVEV (reference sequence). The CDR3 spans 13 residues. CDR3 residues: CASSSLLENEQFF. Written as DNA, the CDR3 is TGTGCCAGCAGTTCGCTGCTGGAGAATGAGCAGTTCTTC.

Concerning this clonotype itself: A read error may account for a junction end that differs from germline. The chain couples TRBV5-1 to TRBJ1-6; D remains unclear. Germline assignment: CDR1 SGHRS and CDR2 YFSETQ. This CDR3 has 15 residues. In DNA, the CDR3 is TGCGCTAGCAGCTTTGGAACAGCGTCTAATTCACCCCTCCACTTT. This sequence encodes CASSFGTASNSPLHF.

The genes are TRBV2 and TRBJ2-5, with TRBD2 as a possible D gene (5 bases). Looked up from germline, CDR1 is SNHLY and CDR2 is FYNNEI. V lost 3 bases to trimming and J lost 11 bases, with 22 bases between them. This CDR3 region has 15 residues. The CDR3 loop is CASSDTLLGLGEQYF. CDR3 DNA: TGTGCCAGCAGTGACACCCTGCTGGGTCTCGGGGAGCAGTACTTC.

This clonotype has more than one count but fewer than ten. The V call is TRBV5-1, the J call TRBJ1-1; 7 bases map to TRBD1. CDR1 SGHRS and CDR2 YFSETQ come from the germline V gene. The length of the CDR3 is 13 residues. V gave up 5 bases and J gave up 5 bases; unmatched junction bases: 6. The DNA of the CDR3 is TGCGCCAGCAGTTTACAGGGGAGAACTGAAGCTTTCTTT. Protein sequence: CASSLQGRTEAFF.

V usage is TRBV15 and J usage is TRBJ2-1, with 7 bases matching TRBD1. The length of the CDR3 is 16 residues. The V gene's germline CDR1 is LNHNV and CDR2 YYDKDF (reference sequence). The trim removed 2 bases at V and 0 bases at J, leaving 4 bases unmatched. This CDR3 is CATSRTDRSSYNEQFF. The CDR3, as DNA: TGTGCCACCAGCAGAACGGACAGGAGCTCCTACAATGAGCAGTTCTTC.

This clonotype was counted once. The CDR3 sequence is CASTLWGVQETQYF. CDR3 sequence (DNA): TGTGCCAGCACTCTATGGGGGGTCCAAGAGACCCAGTACTTC. This sequence joins TRBV12-3 or TRBV12-4 and TRBJ2-5; possibly TRBD2 for D (6 bases). Trimming took off 7 bases at V and 1 base at J, with 13 bases between the two ends. The CDR3 has 14 residues.

This clonotype has a handful of counts. V usage is TRBV7-2 and J usage is TRBJ2-1, with TRBD1 matching over 8 bases. Trimming took 7 bases from V and 3 from J; bases not matched to a gene: 5. Germline V lookup: CDR1 SGHTA, CDR2 FQGNSA. The CDR3 contains 14 residues. The CDR3, as DNA: TGTGCCAGCACCCCGGGACAGGACTACAATGAGCAGTTCTTC. It encodes CASTPGQDYNEQFF.

The V call is TRBV20-1, the J call TRBJ2-1, with 8 bases matching TRBD2. With V trimmed by 1 base and J by 9 bases, 11 bases remained unmatched. CDR1 is DFQATT and CDR2 is SNEGSKA in the germline V gene (reference sequence). The CDR3 is made up of 15 amino acids. The CDR3, as DNA: TGCAGTGCTAGAGTACAGCTAGCGGGCATGGGTGAGCAGTTCTTC. It is translated as CSARVQLAGMGEQFF.

V and J are TRBV10-3 and TRBJ2-3, with TRBD2 as a possible D gene (5 bases). CDR3 length equals 12 residues. Germline CDR1 is ENHRY and CDR2 is SYGVKD. The V end was cut by 4 bases, the J end by 4 bases, with 6 bases between. The CDR3 DNA is TGTGCCATCAGTGCAGCGGCAGATACGCAGTATTTT. Translation gives CAISAAADTQYF.